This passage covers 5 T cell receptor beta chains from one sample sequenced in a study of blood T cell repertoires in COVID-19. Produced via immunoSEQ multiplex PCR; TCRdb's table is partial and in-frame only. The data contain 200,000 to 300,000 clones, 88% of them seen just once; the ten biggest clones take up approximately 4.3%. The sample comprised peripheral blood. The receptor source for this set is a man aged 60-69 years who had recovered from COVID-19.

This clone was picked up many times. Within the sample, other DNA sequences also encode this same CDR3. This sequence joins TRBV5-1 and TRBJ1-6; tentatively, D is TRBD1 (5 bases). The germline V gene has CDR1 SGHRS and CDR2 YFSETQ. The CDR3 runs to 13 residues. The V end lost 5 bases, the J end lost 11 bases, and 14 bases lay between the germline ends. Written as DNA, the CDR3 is TGCGCCAGCAGTCCCGGTGGGGCCCCACCCCTCCACTTT. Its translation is CASSPGGAPPLHF.

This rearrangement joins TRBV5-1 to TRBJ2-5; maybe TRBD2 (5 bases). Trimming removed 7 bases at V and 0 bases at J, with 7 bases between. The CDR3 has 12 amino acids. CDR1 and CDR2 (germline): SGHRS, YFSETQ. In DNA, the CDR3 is TGCGCCAGCGGGCGGGACCAAGAGACCCAGTACTTC. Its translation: CASGRDQETQYF. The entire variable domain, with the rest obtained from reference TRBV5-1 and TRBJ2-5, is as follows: KAGVTQTPRYLIKTRGQQVTLSCSPISGHRSVSWYQQTPGQGLQFLFEYFSETQRNKGNFPGRFSGRQFSNSRSEMNVSTLELGDSALYLCASGRDQETQYFGPGTRLLVL.

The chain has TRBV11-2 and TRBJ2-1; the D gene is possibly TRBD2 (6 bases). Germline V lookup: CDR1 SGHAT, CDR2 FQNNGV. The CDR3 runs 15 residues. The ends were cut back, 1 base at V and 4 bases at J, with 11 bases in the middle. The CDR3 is CASSLGRGLYNEQFF. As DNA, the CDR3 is TGTGCCAGCAGCTTAGGGAGGGGATTATACAATGAGCAGTTCTTC.

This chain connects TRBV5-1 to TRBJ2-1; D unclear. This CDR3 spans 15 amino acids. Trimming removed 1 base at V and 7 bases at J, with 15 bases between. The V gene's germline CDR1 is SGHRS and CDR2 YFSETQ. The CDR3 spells CASSLKLAEKNEQFF. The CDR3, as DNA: TGCGCCAGCAGCTTGAAATTGGCTGAAAAGAATGAGCAGTTCTTC.

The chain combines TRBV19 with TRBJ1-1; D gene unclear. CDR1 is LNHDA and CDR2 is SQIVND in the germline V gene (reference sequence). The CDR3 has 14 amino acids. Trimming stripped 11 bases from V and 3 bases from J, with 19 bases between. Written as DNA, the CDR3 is TGTGCCGCACACACTGCGGGCCCCCACACTGAAGCTTTCTTT. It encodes CAAHTAGPHTEAFF.